A single T cell receptor (beta chain) is shown here with its context. The data are from a study of Ad26.COV2.S vaccination and SARS-CoV-2 variants. Profiling relied on immunoSEQ multiplex PCR, and the TCRdb table lists in-frame clones only, not all of them. Of under 95,000 clones in the sample, roughly 84% were seen once. CDR1 and CDR2 (germline): SGHNT, YENEEA. This CDR3 has 16 residues. V shed 6 bases and J shed 6 bases, with 21 bases lying between them. The TCR was taken from a human donor who had recovered from COVID-19. This material consisted of peripheral blood, taken after recovery from COVID-19. This chain joins TRBV11-3 and TRBJ2-1; TRBD2 is a possible D gene (6 bases). The CDR3: CASRPTTSWESNEQFF. CDR3 DNA: TGTGCCAGCAGGCCCACCACTAGCTGGGAAAGCAATGAGCAGTTCTTC.